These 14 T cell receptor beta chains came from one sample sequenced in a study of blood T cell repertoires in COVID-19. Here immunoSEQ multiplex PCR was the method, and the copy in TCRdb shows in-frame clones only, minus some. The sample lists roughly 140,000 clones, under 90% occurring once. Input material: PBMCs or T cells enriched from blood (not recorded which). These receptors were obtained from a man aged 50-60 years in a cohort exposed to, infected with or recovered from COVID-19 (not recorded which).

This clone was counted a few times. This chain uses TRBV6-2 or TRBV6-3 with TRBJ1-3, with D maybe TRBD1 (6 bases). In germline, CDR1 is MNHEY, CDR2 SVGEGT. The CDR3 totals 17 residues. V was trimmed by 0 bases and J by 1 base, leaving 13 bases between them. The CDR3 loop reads CASSYSSGEHSGNTIYF. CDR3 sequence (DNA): TGTGCCAGCAGTTACTCGTCAGGGGAACATTCTGGAAACACCATATATTTT.

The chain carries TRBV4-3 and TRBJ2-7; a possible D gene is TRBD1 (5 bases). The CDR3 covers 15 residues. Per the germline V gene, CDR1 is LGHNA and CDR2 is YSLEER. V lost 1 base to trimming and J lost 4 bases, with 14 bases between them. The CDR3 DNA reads TGCGCCAGCAGCCAAGGGGTGTCAGGGAAATACGAGCAGTACTTC. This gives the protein CASSQGVSGKYEQYF.

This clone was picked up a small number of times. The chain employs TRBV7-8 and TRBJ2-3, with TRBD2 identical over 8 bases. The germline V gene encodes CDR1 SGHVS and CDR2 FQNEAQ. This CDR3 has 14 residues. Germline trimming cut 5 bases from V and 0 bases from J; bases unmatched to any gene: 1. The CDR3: CASSRGRSTDTQYF. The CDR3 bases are TGTGCCAGCAGCCGCGGGAGGAGCACAGATACGCAGTATTTT.

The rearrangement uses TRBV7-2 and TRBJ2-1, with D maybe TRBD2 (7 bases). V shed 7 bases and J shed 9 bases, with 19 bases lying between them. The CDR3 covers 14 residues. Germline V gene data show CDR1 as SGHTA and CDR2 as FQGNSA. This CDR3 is CASTRGGDSTEQFF. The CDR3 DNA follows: TGTGCCAGCACTAGGGGGGGGGACTCAACTGAGCAGTTCTTC.

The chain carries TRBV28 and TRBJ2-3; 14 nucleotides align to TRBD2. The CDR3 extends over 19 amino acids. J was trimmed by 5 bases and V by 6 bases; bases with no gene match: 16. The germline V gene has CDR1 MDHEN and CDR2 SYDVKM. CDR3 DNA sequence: TGTGCCAGCAGATATTTTCTAGGACTAGCGGGAGGCCGTGTAGATACGCAGTATTTT. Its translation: CASRYFLGLAGGRVDTQYF.

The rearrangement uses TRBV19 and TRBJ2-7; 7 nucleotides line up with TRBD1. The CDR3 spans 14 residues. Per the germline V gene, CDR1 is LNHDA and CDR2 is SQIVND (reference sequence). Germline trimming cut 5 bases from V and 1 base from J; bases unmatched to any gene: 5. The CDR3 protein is CASSSSTGSYEQYF. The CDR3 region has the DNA TGTGCCAGTAGTTCCTCGACAGGGTCCTACGAGCAGTACTTC.

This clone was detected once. The CDR3 coding sequence is TGTGCCACCTATAGACTCCGCGCTTTCTTT. This translates into CATYRLRAFF. This chain links TRBV2 with TRBJ1-1, with no clear D. Germline V CDR1 and CDR2: SNHLY, FYNNEI. V was trimmed by 10 bases and J by 11 bases, leaving 14 bases between them. This CDR3 region has 10 residues.

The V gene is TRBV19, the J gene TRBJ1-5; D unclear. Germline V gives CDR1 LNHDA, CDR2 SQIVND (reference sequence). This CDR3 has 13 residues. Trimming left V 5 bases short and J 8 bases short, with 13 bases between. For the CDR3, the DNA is TGTGCCAGTAGTGAAGAGGTCCGAAAGCCCCAGCATTTT. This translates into CASSEEVRKPQHF.

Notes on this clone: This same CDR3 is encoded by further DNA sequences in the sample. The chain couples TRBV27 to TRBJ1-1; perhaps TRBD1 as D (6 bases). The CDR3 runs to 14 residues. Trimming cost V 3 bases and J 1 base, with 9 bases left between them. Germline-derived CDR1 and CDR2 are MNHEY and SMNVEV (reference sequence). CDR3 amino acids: CASSLAGANTEAFF. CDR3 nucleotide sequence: TGTGCCAGCAGTTTGGCGGGGGCGAACACTGAAGCTTTCTTT.

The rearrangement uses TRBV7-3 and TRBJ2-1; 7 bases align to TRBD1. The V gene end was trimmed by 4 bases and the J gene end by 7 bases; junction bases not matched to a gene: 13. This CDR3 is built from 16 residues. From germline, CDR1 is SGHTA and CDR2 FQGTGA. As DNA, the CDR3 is TGTGCCAGCAGCTCCACCGGGACCAGGGGGTGGAATGAGCAGTTCTTC. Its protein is CASSSTGTRGWNEQFF.

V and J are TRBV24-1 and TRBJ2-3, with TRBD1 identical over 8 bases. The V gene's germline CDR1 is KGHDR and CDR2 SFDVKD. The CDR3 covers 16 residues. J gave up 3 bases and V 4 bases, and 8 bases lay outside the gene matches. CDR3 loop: CATSDPDRARTDTQYF. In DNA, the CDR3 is TGTGCCACCAGTGACCCGGACAGGGCGAGGACAGATACGCAGTATTTT.

The CDR3 DNA reads as TGTGCCTCTACCGGGGTGCACGAGCAGTACTTC. As protein: CASTGVHEQYF. The J gene is TRBJ2-7, the V gene TRBV11-2; the D gene is possibly TRBD2 (5 bases). Germline assignment: CDR1 SGHAT and CDR2 FQNNGV. CDR3 length: 11 residues. Trimming cost V 11 bases and J 5 bases, with 13 bases left between them.

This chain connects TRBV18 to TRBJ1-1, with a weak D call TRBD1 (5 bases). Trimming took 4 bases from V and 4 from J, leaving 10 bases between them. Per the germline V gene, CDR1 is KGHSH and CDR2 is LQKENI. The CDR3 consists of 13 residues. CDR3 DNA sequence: TGTGCCAGCTCACTTGCAGGGCTCACTGAAGCTTTCTTT. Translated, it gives CASSLAGLTEAFF.

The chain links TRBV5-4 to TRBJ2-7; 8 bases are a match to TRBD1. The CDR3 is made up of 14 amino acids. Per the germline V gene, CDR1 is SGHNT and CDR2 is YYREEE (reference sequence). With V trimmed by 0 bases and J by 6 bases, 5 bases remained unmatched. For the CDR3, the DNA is TGTGCCAGCAGCTTGGAGCAGGGGGCGGGCGAGCAGTACTTC. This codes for CASSLEQGAGEQYF.